These 27 T cell receptor beta chains were all obtained from the same sample, sequenced in a study of beta chain features in type 1 diabetes. Since all of the isolated RNA was reverse transcribed, expressed TCRB transcripts were what got sequenced. Sequencing used immunoSEQ multiplex PCR; TCRdb keeps in-frame clones, though not all of them. The sample lists 900,000 or so clones, under 20% occurring once. Sequenced input: naive CD4+ T cells from blood. These receptors originate from a young woman in good health.

The rearrangement links TRBV28 to TRBJ2-2; 8 bases line up with TRBD2. With 3 bases clipped from V and 0 bases from J, the junction kept 3 bases outside the gene matches. The CDR3 is made up of 16 amino acids. CDR1 is MDHEN and CDR2 is SYDVKM in the germline V gene. CDR3 DNA sequence: TGTGCCAGCAGTTTTGGACTAGCTGCGAACACCGGGGAGCTGTTTTTT. Its translation is CASSFGLAANTGELFF.

The chain links TRBV27 to TRBJ2-3; D not certain. The germline V and J ends were trimmed by 0 bases and 0 bases, with 7 bases remaining between them. Germline V CDR1 and CDR2: MNHEY, SMNVEV (reference sequence). The CDR3 totals 15 residues. CDR3 protein: CASSLSRISTDTQYF. The CDR3 region has the DNA TGTGCCAGCAGTTTATCGAGGATTAGCACAGATACGCAGTATTTT.

This clone has more than one count but fewer than ten. The rearrangement joins TRBV5-5 to TRBJ1-1; D ambiguous. The CDR3 consists of 13 residues. V lost 1 base, J lost 2 bases, and 6 bases lay in between. Germline V gene lookup returns CDR1 SGHKS and CDR2 YYEKEE (reference sequence). For the CDR3, the DNA is TGTGCCAGCAGCTTGATGCTCAACACTGAAGCTTTCTTT. Translating gives CASSLMLNTEAFF.

The chain has TRBV7-2 and TRBJ2-1; possibly TRBD1 for D (5 bases). The CDR3 spans 15 residues. Germline V gives CDR1 SGHTA, CDR2 FQGNSA. The V end lost 3 bases, the J end lost 5 bases, and 14 bases lay between the germline ends. The CDR3 region has the DNA TGTGCCAGCAGCTTGCAGGGCCGCGTAAACAATGAGCAGTTCTTC. It translates to CASSLQGRVNNEQFF.

The CDR3 loop reads CASSLGSGGHDEQFF. The CDR3, as DNA: TGCGCCAGCAGCTTGGGGTCCGGAGGTCACGATGAGCAGTTCTTC. The chain recombines TRBV5-1 with TRBJ2-1; TRBD2 might be the D (5 bases). Trimming cost V 0 bases and J 8 bases, with 15 bases left between them. CDR3 length: 15 residues. Germline CDR1 and CDR2: SGHRS and YFSETQ.

This clone was detected a few times. The J gene is TRBJ2-1, the V gene TRBV4-3; no firm D call. CDR3 length equals 13 residues. Trimming removed 0 bases at V and 14 bases at J, with 14 bases between. Germline V CDR1 and CDR2: LGHNA, YSLEER. The CDR3 loop is CASSQDMGYGEFF. For the CDR3, the DNA is TGCGCCAGCAGCCAAGATATGGGATATGGAGAGTTCTTC.

This clone was observed a few times. V and J are TRBV4-3 and TRBJ2-3; unclear D gene. CDR3 size: 15 residues. With 1 base removed from V and 6 bases from J, the gap between germline ends came to 14 bases. CDR1 is LGHNA and CDR2 is YSLEER in the germline V gene. Here the CDR3 DNA reads TGCGCCAGCAGCCAAGCCCCGTTGGGCTCCGATACGCAGTATTTT. Translated: CASSQAPLGSDTQYF.

This clone turned up a few times. The chain carries TRBV19 and TRBJ2-7; 9 bases match TRBD1. CDR1 is LNHDA, CDR2 SQIVND, per germline (reference sequence). Trimming at V came to 4 bases and at J to 2 bases, leaving 3 bases not matched to a gene. The CDR3 sequence is 14 residues long. CDR3 residues: CASSTRTGAYEQYF. Here the CDR3 DNA reads TGTGCCAGTAGTACCCGGACAGGGGCCTACGAGCAGTACTTC. The full variable domain, completed using reference TRBV19 and TRBJ2-7, is DGGITQSPKYLFRKEGQNVTLSCEQNLNHDAMYWYRQDPGQGLRLIYYSQIVNDFQKGDIAEGYSVSREKKESFPLTVTSAQKNPTAFYLCASSTRTGAYEQYFGPGTRLTVT.

V and J are TRBV4-3 and TRBJ2-3, with 8 bases identical to TRBD1. The V and J ends lost 4 bases and 6 bases, in that order; junction bases with no gene match: 9. The length of the CDR3 is 15 residues. Germline V gene sequence: CDR1 LGHNA, CDR2 YSLEER. This CDR3 is CASSPRQGAGDTQYF. The CDR3 DNA follows: TGCGCCAGCAGCCCCCGGCAGGGGGCAGGTGATACGCAGTATTTT.

This chain uses TRBV14 with TRBJ2-3, with D unclear. Germline V gene data show CDR1 as SGHDN and CDR2 as FVKESK. Trimming cost V 1 base and J 2 bases, with 13 bases left between them. This CDR3 has 16 residues. The DNA of the CDR3 is TGTGCCAGCAGCCAAGTAGTTGGGATGACCACAGATACGCAGTATTTT. This encodes CASSQVVGMTTDTQYF.

This clone has more than one count but fewer than ten. This rearrangement joins TRBV5-1 to TRBJ1-5; the match to TRBD1 covers 7 bases. CDR1 and CDR2 from the germline V gene are SGHRS and YFSETQ. The junction had 4 bases not matched to a gene; V was cut back by 5 bases and J by 5 bases. The CDR3 is made up of 13 amino acids. CDR3 loop: CASRPDRDQPQHF. The CDR3 nucleotides read TGCGCCAGCAGACCCGACAGGGATCAGCCCCAGCATTTT.

This clone was detected only a few times. V is TRBV9 and J is TRBJ1-1; maybe TRBD1 (6 bases). V dropped 4 bases and J dropped 9 bases, with 19 bases sitting between them. CDR3 length: 14 amino acids. Germline assignment: CDR1 SGDLS and CDR2 YYNGEE. The DNA of the CDR3 is TGTGCCAGCAGCCCTATTGGGGGCAGGTCGAAAGCTTTCTTT. Residues: CASSPIGGRSKAFF.

This chain uses TRBV18 with TRBJ1-3; maybe TRBD1 (6 bases). The CDR3 runs 16 residues. Germline assignment: CDR1 KGHSH and CDR2 LQKENI. Trimming pared 3 bases from V and 4 bases from J, leaving 16 bases between. CDR3 sequence: CASSPQGPRGGNTIYF. The CDR3 DNA is TGTGCCAGCTCACCCCAAGGACCCAGGGGCGGAAACACCATATATTTT.

This clone was counted between two and nine times. Within the sample, other DNA sequences also encode this same CDR3. The chain links TRBV5-1 to TRBJ2-5; D is undetermined. V lost 4 bases to trimming and J lost 5 bases, with 12 bases between them. The germline gives CDR1 SGHRS, CDR2 YFSETQ. The CDR3 contains 13 residues. CDR3 protein: CASSQSGEETQYF. DNA for the CDR3: TGCGCCAGCAGCCAGTCTGGAGAGGAGACCCAGTACTTC.

CDR3: CASSFLGRLPRETQYF. The CDR3 nucleotides are TGTGCCAGCAGTTTTTTAGGTCGACTCCCACGGGAGACCCAGTACTTC. The chain recombines TRBV28 with TRBJ2-5; no clear D. Trimming left V 3 bases short and J 5 bases short, with 19 bases between. Germline V CDR1 and CDR2: MDHEN, SYDVKM. There are 16 residues in the CDR3.

CDR3 nucleotide sequence: TGTGCCAGCAGCCCCCGACAGAGAGAGACCCAGTACTTC. It is translated as CASSPRQRETQYF. The chain links TRBV14 to TRBJ2-5, with a weak D call TRBD1 (5 bases). V was clipped by 4 bases and J by 4 bases, with 10 bases between them. Germline CDR1 is SGHDN and CDR2 is FVKESK. The CDR3 sequence is 13 residues long.

The V and J genes are TRBV7-9 and TRBJ2-5; 10 nucleotides align to TRBD2. Germline CDR1 SEHNR, CDR2 FQNEAQ (reference sequence). The CDR3 covers 17 residues. The trim removed 2 bases at V and 4 bases at J, leaving 10 bases unmatched. CDR3 amino acids: CASSLLLKREGRETQYF. CDR3 nucleotides: TGTGCCAGCAGCTTACTTTTAAAGCGGGAGGGCCGAGAGACCCAGTACTTC.

This clone was observed a few times. The CDR3 here is CASSRAIITGDTQYF. The CDR3 DNA follows: TGTGCCAGCAGCCGGGCGATAATCACAGGGGATACGCAGTATTTT. The chain carries TRBV5-8 and TRBJ2-3; possible D gene TRBD1, 6 bases. Trimming left V 4 bases short and J 6 bases short, with 18 bases between. This CDR3 comprises 15 residues. CDR1 is SGHTS and CDR2 is YDEGEE in the germline V gene.

A few counts support this clone. The chain combines TRBV6-6 with TRBJ2-2, with 7 bases that match TRBD1. Losses at the gene ends were 8 bases for V and 8 bases for J; bases not matched to a gene: 11. The CDR3 runs to 14 residues. CDR1 and CDR2 from the germline V gene are MNHNY and SVGAGI (reference sequence). For the CDR3, the DNA is TGTGCCAGCGCACAGGGCGCAGGGGGAGGGGAGCTGTTTTTT. Translated, it gives CASAQGAGGGELFF.

The chain is built from TRBV10-3 and TRBJ1-2; D ambiguous. The CDR3 extends over 13 amino acids. Per germline, CDR1 ENHRY and CDR2 SYGVKD. V dropped 0 bases and J dropped 6 bases, with 8 bases sitting between them. For the CDR3, the DNA is TGTGCCATCAGTGAGTCGATAACAGATGGCTACACCTTC. Translated: CAISESITDGYTF.

The chain is built from TRBV19 and TRBJ2-1; perhaps TRBD1 as D (6 bases). The germline V and J ends were trimmed by 7 bases and 4 bases, with 17 bases remaining between them. The CDR3 consists of 15 residues. In germline, CDR1 is LNHDA, CDR2 SQIVND (reference sequence). The CDR3: CASNWGPVGYNEQFF. Written as DNA, the CDR3 is TGTGCCAGTAATTGGGGGCCTGTTGGATACAATGAGCAGTTCTTC.

This clone was observed a few times. This chain connects TRBV11-1 to TRBJ2-1, with D possibly being TRBD2 (5 bases). Between the trimmed V and J ends, which lost 5 bases and 8 bases, there was a span of 10 bases. Germline V gives CDR1 SGHAT, CDR2 FQDESV (reference sequence). The CDR3 is 12 residues long. This CDR3 reads CASSQLGYEQFF. CDR3 bases: TGTGCCAGCAGCCAACTAGGCTATGAGCAGTTCTTC.

This clone was detected a few times. DNA of the CDR3: TGTGCCAGCAGCGAAACCGGGACAGGGGTCAATGAGCAGTTCTTC. It specifies CASSETGTGVNEQFF. The rearrangement joins TRBV9 to TRBJ2-1; 10 positions match TRBD1. J was trimmed by 6 bases and V by 3 bases; bases with no gene match: 6. Germline CDR1 SGDLS, CDR2 YYNGEE. CDR3 size: 15 residues.

This chain joins TRBV18 and TRBJ2-7; maybe TRBD2 (5 bases). Trimming cost V 3 bases and J 5 bases, with 8 bases left between them. Looked up from germline, CDR1 is KGHSH and CDR2 is LQKENI. CDR3 length: 12 residues. The CDR3 is CASSPAGNEQYF. Written as DNA, the CDR3 is TGTGCCAGCTCACCTGCGGGTAACGAGCAGTACTTC.

This chain uses TRBV11-3 with TRBJ2-2; D gene uncertain. V lost 0 bases, J lost 4 bases, and 6 bases lay in between. The CDR3 totals 14 residues. The germline CDR1 and CDR2 sequences are SGHNT and YENEEA. In DNA form, the CDR3 reads TGTGCCAGCAGCTTAGACTCTATCACCGGGGAGCTGTTTTTT. Its translation: CASSLDSITGELFF.

Points on this clone: The junction differs from germline at one of its ends, possibly a read error. The chain combines TRBV7-8 with TRBJ2-5; D may be TRBD2 (5 bases). Germline lookup yields CDR1 SGHVS and CDR2 FQNEAQ. This CDR3 spans 13 amino acids. Here the CDR3 reads CASSTTRELDGDF. CDR3 DNA sequence: TGTGCCAGCAGCACAACTAGGGAGCTCGACGGTGACTTC. The whole variable domain, filled in from reference TRBV7-8 and TRBJ2-5, reads GAGVSQSPRYKVAKRGQDVALRCDPISGHVSLFWYQQALGQGPEFLTYFQNEAQLDKSGLPSDRFFAERPEGSVSTLKIQRTQQEDSAVYLCASSTTRELDGDFGPGTRLLVL.

This clone was observed a few times. The chain uses TRBV21-1 and TRBJ2-7; the listed D gene, TRBD2, was not tested against the DNA. TRBV21-1 is assigned pseudogene status. This CDR3 region has 15 residues. CDR3 nucleotide sequence: TGTGCCAGCAGCAACGGACTAGCGGGAACCTACGAGCAGTACTTC. It encodes CASSNGLAGTYEQYF.